These 26 T cell receptor beta chains were sequenced from one sample in a study of blood T cell repertoires in COVID-19. Repertoires were generated with immunoSEQ multiplex PCR, while TCRdb's copy carries only in-frame clones and drops some. The table has roughly 150,000 clones, roughly 81% seen once. Sample: peripheral blood. The receptor set was obtained from a woman older than 75 with COVID-19, enrolled during active disease.

V and J are TRBV4-3 and TRBJ2-1, with D possibly being TRBD2 (6 bases). With 0 bases removed from V and 1 base from J, the gap between germline ends came to 16 bases. The CDR3 is 18 residues long. Germline V lookup: CDR1 LGHNA, CDR2 YSLEER. This CDR3 reads CASSQEQAGVSSYNEQFF. In DNA form, the CDR3 reads TGCGCCAGCAGCCAAGAGCAAGCGGGTGTTAGTTCCTACAATGAGCAGTTCTTC.

V usage is TRBV4-2 and J usage is TRBJ1-2, with 10 bases fitting TRBD1. From germline, CDR1 is LGHNA and CDR2 YNFKEQ. The ends lost 1 base at V and 5 bases at J; junction bases unmatched: 4. The CDR3 runs 15 residues. CDR3 sequence (DNA): TGTGCCAGCAGCCAAGGCGGACAGGGGGTTTATGGCTACACCTTC. Its translation is CASSQGGQGVYGYTF.

This clone was seen a few times. The chain is built from TRBV14 and TRBJ2-7; perhaps TRBD1 as D (5 bases). This CDR3 comprises 15 residues. V was cut by 4 bases and J by 3 bases, with 16 bases left in between. Germline CDR1 is SGHDN and CDR2 is FVKESK. The CDR3 DNA follows: TGTGCCAGCAGCCCCCTGGGTTGGGGCGGCTACGAGCAGTACTTC. Protein sequence: CASSPLGWGGYEQYF.

The chain joins TRBV30 to TRBJ2-7, with 7 bases identical to TRBD1. Germline V gene sequence: CDR1 GTSNPN, CDR2 SVGIG (reference sequence). The trim removed 4 bases at V and 2 bases at J, leaving 5 bases unmatched. This CDR3 has 13 amino acids. This CDR3 reads CAWNRDSPYEQYF. In DNA form, the CDR3 reads TGTGCCTGGAACCGGGACAGTCCCTACGAGCAGTACTTC.

V gene TRBV28 combines with J gene TRBJ1-2, with 7 bases lining up with TRBD1. This CDR3 spans 14 amino acids. After removal of 6 bases from V and 8 bases from J, the junction contained 12 bases not matched to a gene. Germline CDR1 reads MDHEN; CDR2 reads SYDVKM. The CDR3 bases are TGTGCCAGCAGACGACAGGGAAGTTTAGGAGGCTACACCTTC. The encoded protein is CASRRQGSLGGYTF.

This clone has only one observation. J is TRBJ1-6 and V is TRBV7-2; 7 bases fit TRBD1. The CDR3 extends over 15 amino acids. The V gene's germline CDR1 is SGHTA and CDR2 FQGNSA. V lost 6 bases, J lost 8 bases, and 10 bases stayed unmatched. CDR3: CASRGGDRVHSPLHF. The CDR3 DNA reads TGTGCCAGCAGGGGCGGCGACAGGGTGCATTCACCCCTCCACTTT.

The V and J genes are TRBV5-6 and TRBJ2-7, with D tentatively TRBD1 (6 bases). In germline, CDR1 is SGHDT, CDR2 YYEEEE. Trimming took off 1 base at V and 3 bases at J, with 14 bases between the two ends. This CDR3 contains 15 residues. Here the CDR3 reads CASSLTPGQSYEQYF. The CDR3 bases are TGTGCCAGCAGCTTGACGCCTGGACAGAGCTACGAGCAGTACTTC.

There are a few counts of this clone. V gene TRBV6-6 combines with J gene TRBJ1-1, with 9 positions matching TRBD1. V shed 0 bases, J shed 6 bases, and the junction held 8 bases outside the gene matches. The CDR3 spans 16 residues. CDR1 MNHNY and CDR2 SVGAGI come from the germline V gene (reference sequence). This CDR3 reads CASSYSKQGAIAEAFF. The DNA of the CDR3 is TGTGCCAGCAGTTACTCGAAACAGGGGGCAATTGCTGAAGCTTTCTTT.

The chain has TRBV7-9 and TRBJ1-4; D call uncertain. The CDR3 is 12 residues long. V lost 3 bases to trimming and J lost 8 bases, with 7 bases between them. Germline lookup yields CDR1 SEHNR and CDR2 FQNEAQ (reference sequence). The CDR3 sequence: CASSLVREKLFF. The CDR3, as DNA: TGTGCCAGCAGCTTGGTGAGGGAAAAACTGTTTTTT.

The V gene is TRBV15, the J gene TRBJ2-5; D call uncertain. CDR1 is LNHNV and CDR2 is YYDKDF in the germline V gene (reference sequence). V lost 1 base and J lost 5, with 5 bases in between. This CDR3 is 12 amino acids long. The CDR3 DNA follows: TGTGCCACCAGCAGAGTAGTGGAGACCCAGTACTTC. Translated, it gives CATSRVVETQYF.

The V call is TRBV30, the J call TRBJ1-2; D unclear. CDR1 GTSNPN and CDR2 SVGIG come from the germline V gene (reference sequence). The CDR3 length is 12 residues. Trimming shortened V by 3 bases and J by 4 bases, and 9 bases separated the two germline ends. The CDR3 DNA follows: TGTGCCTGGAGCCTGGGAGGCTATGGCTACACCTTC. Residues: CAWSLGGYGYTF.

A note on this clone: The same CDR3 is also encoded by other DNA sequences in this sample. The genes are TRBV5-1 and TRBJ2-3; possibly TRBD2 for D (5 bases). V lost 0 bases to trimming and J lost 1 base, with 12 bases between them. Germline CDR1 reads SGHRS; CDR2 reads YFSETQ. This CDR3 is built from 16 residues. The CDR3 here is CASSLALAGGTDTQYF. The CDR3 DNA reads as TGCGCCAGCAGCTTGGCCCTAGCAGGAGGCACAGATACGCAGTATTTT.

The chain has TRBV28 and TRBJ1-5; D may be TRBD1 (5 bases). CDR1 is MDHEN, CDR2 SYDVKM, per germline. The CDR3 has 14 amino acids. V was cut by 5 bases and J by 6 bases, with 14 bases left in between. CDR3 sequence reads: CASSPPQGGQPQHF. The CDR3, as DNA: TGTGCCAGCAGTCCCCCCCAGGGAGGTCAGCCCCAGCATTTT.

The CDR3 DNA is TGTGCCAGCAGTCGGACAGGGAATGTTTTAGAGACCCAGTACTTC. Its protein is CASSRTGNVLETQYF. The V call is TRBV6-4, the J call TRBJ2-5; 8 bases fit TRBD1. V lost 5 bases to trimming and J lost 4 bases; unmatched junction nucleotides: 9. Germline lookup yields CDR1 MRHNA and CDR2 SNTAGT. The CDR3 has 15 amino acids.

In its sample, this clone was seen once. The chain combines TRBV9 with TRBJ2-1; 9 positions agree with TRBD1. This CDR3 contains 15 residues. V was pared by 3 bases and J by 0 bases, with 1 base of the junction left unmatched. Looked up from germline, CDR1 is SGDLS and CDR2 is YYNGEE. As DNA, the CDR3 is TGTGCCAGCAGCGGGGGACAGGGCTCCTACAATGAGCAGTTCTTC. Amino acids: CASSGGQGSYNEQFF.

This clone has only a few counts. The CDR3 sequence: CASSSNKGTGLIYEQYF. CDR3 in DNA: TGTGCCAGCAGCTCCAATAAGGGGACAGGGCTGATCTACGAGCAGTACTTC. J is TRBJ2-7 and V is TRBV13; 9 nucleotides align to TRBD1. The germline CDR1 and CDR2 sequences are PRHDT and FYEKMQ (reference sequence). V shed 4 bases and J 3 bases; nucleotides not matched to a gene: 13. The CDR3 runs 17 residues. The whole variable domain, filled in from reference TRBV13 and TRBJ2-7, reads AAGVIQSPRHLIKEKRETATLKCYPIPRHDTVYWYQQGPGQDPQFLISFYEKMQSDKGSIPDRFSAQQFSDYHSELNMSSLELGDSALYFCASSSNKGTGLIYEQYFGPGTRLTVT.

This clone was counted between two and nine times. This chain links TRBV6-1 with TRBJ2-5; D might be TRBD2 (6 bases). Germline CDR1 MNHNS, CDR2 SASEGT. Between the trimmed V and J ends, which lost 2 bases and 5 bases, there was a span of 12 bases. The CDR3 is 14 residues long. This CDR3 is CASSEITGVETQYF. Written as DNA, the CDR3 is TGTGCCAGCAGTGAAATAACGGGAGTGGAGACCCAGTACTTC.

J is TRBJ2-5 and V is TRBV7-9; D is uncertain. The ends were cut back, 5 bases at V and 3 bases at J, with 4 bases in the middle. Per germline, CDR1 SEHNR and CDR2 FQNEAQ (reference sequence). The CDR3 spans 11 residues. CDR3 protein: CASSPKETQYF. The DNA of the CDR3 is TGTGCCAGCAGCCCTAAAGAGACCCAGTACTTC. The complete variable domain, with remaining parts taken from reference TRBV7-9 and TRBJ2-5, reads DTGVSQNPRHKITKRGQNVTFRCDPISEHNRLYWYRQTLGQGPEFLTYFQNEAQLEKSRLLSDRFSAERPKGSFSTLEIQRTEQGDSAMYLCASSPKETQYFGPGTRLLVL.

This chain uses TRBV29-1 with TRBJ2-3; no reliable D call. The CDR3 runs 12 residues. Deletions cut 7 bases from V and 2 bases from J, with 10 bases between. CDR1 and CDR2 from the germline V gene are SQVTM and ANQGSEA. In DNA form, the CDR3 reads TGCAGCGCGAATCAAGCCACAGATACGCAGTATTTT. This codes for CSANQATDTQYF.

The J gene is TRBJ1-1, the V gene TRBV2; 11 bases are shared with TRBD1. The CDR3 is made up of 14 amino acids. CDR1 is SNHLY and CDR2 is FYNNEI in the germline V gene. With 7 bases clipped from V and 7 bases from J, the junction kept 8 bases outside the gene matches. Here the CDR3 DNA reads TGTGCCAGCACCAGGGACAGGGGGAGCGGTGAAGCTTTCTTT. Translating gives CASTRDRGSGEAFF.

The chain is built from TRBV6-4 and TRBJ2-7; 12 bases match TRBD1. This CDR3 is 17 amino acids long. The germline V gene encodes CDR1 MRHNA and CDR2 SNTAGT. The trim removed 2 bases at V and 4 bases at J, leaving 9 bases unmatched. The CDR3 DNA sequence: TGTGCCAGCAGTGACCCAGCCGGGACAGGGGGCTTTTACGAGCAGTACTTC. This translates into CASSDPAGTGGFYEQYF.

V gene TRBV15 combines with J gene TRBJ2-1, with 10 bases lining up with TRBD2. The trim removed 0 bases at V and 8 bases at J, leaving 7 bases unmatched. From germline, CDR1 is LNHNV and CDR2 YYDKDF (reference sequence). This CDR3 is 16 amino acids long. CDR3 loop: CATSRDQAGGRHEQFF. In nucleotides, the CDR3 is TGTGCCACCAGCAGAGATCAAGCGGGAGGGAGGCATGAGCAGTTCTTC.

The chain couples TRBV9 to TRBJ2-1; 9 positions agree with TRBD2. The CDR3 runs 15 residues. After removal of 4 bases from V and 2 bases from J, the junction contained 4 bases not matched to a gene. Germline CDR1 SGDLS, CDR2 YYNGEE. The CDR3 nucleotides are TGTGCCAGCAGCATTAGCGGGAGAACCTACAATGAGCAGTTCTTC. The encoded protein is CASSISGRTYNEQFF.

This clone was observed once. The V gene is TRBV18, the J gene TRBJ1-2, with unresolved D. Germline V gene sequence: CDR1 KGHSH, CDR2 LQKENI. The CDR3 consists of 15 residues. Trimming stripped 3 bases from V and 7 bases from J, with 18 bases between. DNA of the CDR3: TGTGCCAGCTCACCTCCCGGGAGGAACGGAGGTGGCTACACCTTC. Protein sequence: CASSPPGRNGGGYTF.

The chain combines TRBV28 with TRBJ2-2, with TRBD2 identical over 10 bases. Germline V lookup: CDR1 MDHEN, CDR2 SYDVKM. This CDR3 is built from 19 residues. V lost 3 bases to trimming and J lost 2 bases; unmatched junction nucleotides: 12. CDR3 sequence reads: CASSLVGLATILNTGELFF. DNA for the CDR3: TGTGCCAGCAGTTTGGTGGGACTAGCGACTATATTAAACACCGGGGAGCTGTTTTTT.

The chain links TRBV29-1 to TRBJ2-1; 9 bases are a match to TRBD1. V trimming: 7 bases; J trimming: 8 bases; junction bases outside the gene matches: 9. The CDR3 runs 13 residues. Germline values: CDR1 SQVTM, CDR2 ANQGSEA. The CDR3 loop is CSAIPRTGDEQFF. The CDR3 bases are TGCAGCGCAATCCCACGGACAGGGGATGAGCAGTTCTTC.